What follows are 20 T cell receptor beta chains derived from one specimen sequenced in a study of T cell responses to AZD1222 COVID-19 vaccine. Sequenced by immunoSEQ multiplex PCR; TCRdb stores in-frame clones only, minus some. The sample consists of about 140,000 clones, roughly 88% of them appearing once. The sequencing here drew on peripheral blood, taken on day 0 of AZD1222 vaccination. The receptors come from an adult in good health.

This CDR3 reads CASSPVYDNEQFF. In DNA, the CDR3 is TGTGCCAGCTCACCAGTCTACGACAATGAGCAGTTCTTC. The genes are TRBV18 and TRBJ2-1; D remains unclear. This CDR3 has 13 residues. The ends were cut back, 2 bases at V and 5 bases at J, with 7 bases in the middle. Germline-derived CDR1 and CDR2 are KGHSH and LQKENI.

The chain has TRBV30 and TRBJ2-4; 7 bases align to TRBD1. In germline, CDR1 is GTSNPN, CDR2 SVGIG (reference sequence). This CDR3 spans 13 amino acids. V lost 5 bases to trimming and J lost 6 bases; unmatched junction nucleotides: 7. For the CDR3, the DNA is TGTGCCTGGGGGGGACAGCAAAGAAACATTCAGTACTTC. Translated, it gives CAWGGQQRNIQYF.

This sequence joins TRBV15 and TRBJ2-5; unclear D gene. CDR3 length: 14 amino acids. Germline lookup yields CDR1 LNHNV and CDR2 YYDKDF (reference sequence). V lost 0 bases to trimming and J lost 5 bases, with 10 bases between them. This CDR3 is CATSRDASPETQYF. CDR3 DNA sequence: TGTGCCACCAGCAGAGATGCGAGCCCGGAGACCCAGTACTTC. Supplemented by reference TRBV15 and TRBJ2-5, the full variable domain reads DAMVIQNPRYQVTQFGKPVTLSCSQTLNHNVMYWYQQKSSQAPKLLFHYYDKDFNNEADTPDNFQSRRPNTSFCFLDIRSPGLGDTAMYLCATSRDASPETQYFGPGTRLLVL.

V usage is TRBV7-2 and J usage is TRBJ2-2; D ambiguous. CDR1 and CDR2 (germline): SGHTA, FQGNSA. The CDR3 sequence is 13 residues long. V was trimmed by 4 bases and J by 8 bases, leaving 11 bases between them. The CDR3 is CASSSRVSGELFF. CDR3 bases: TGTGCCAGCAGCTCAAGGGTCTCGGGGGAGCTGTTTTTT.

The genes are TRBV27 and TRBJ2-1; D is unresolved. V was clipped by 3 bases and J by 8 bases, with 14 bases between them. Germline V lookup: CDR1 MNHEY, CDR2 SMNVEV (reference sequence). The CDR3 consists of 14 residues. CDR3 sequence reads: CASSFSQPVYEQFF. As DNA, the CDR3 is TGTGCCAGCAGTTTTAGCCAGCCCGTCTATGAGCAGTTCTTC.

This clone has just one count. J is TRBJ2-1 and V is TRBV9; D is uncertain. This CDR3 spans 10 amino acids. The V end was cut by 3 bases, the J end by 6 bases, with 1 base between. CDR1 and CDR2 (germline): SGDLS, YYNGEE. CDR3 sequence reads: CASSGNEQFF. CDR3 in DNA: TGTGCCAGCAGCGGCAATGAGCAGTTCTTC.

The chain joins TRBV7-8 to TRBJ2-5; TRBD2 matches 9 bases. This CDR3 spans 15 amino acids. Germline loops: CDR1 SGHVS, CDR2 FQNEAQ. In DNA form, the CDR3 reads TGTGCAACGACCGGATGGCGGGAGGGCAAAGAGACCCAGTACTTC. Its translation: CATTGWREGKETQYF.

The chain links TRBV18 to TRBJ2-7; a weak D match, TRBD2 (5 bases). The CDR3 sequence is 14 residues long. The V gene lost 2 bases and the J gene lost 0 bases, with 8 bases spanning the gap. Germline V CDR1 and CDR2: KGHSH, LQKENI. The CDR3 spells CASSPGGSSYEQYF. The CDR3 DNA reads TGTGCCAGCTCACCAGGAGGAAGCTCCTACGAGCAGTACTTC.

J is TRBJ2-7 and V is TRBV3-1 (or the pseudogene TRBV3-2); 12 bases map to TRBD1. Germline trimming cut 4 bases from V and 8 bases from J; bases unmatched to any gene: 3. The germline V gene encodes CDR1 LGHDT and CDR2 YNNKEL (reference sequence). The CDR3 is made up of 13 amino acids. CDR3 loop: CASSLGTGGQQYF. For the CDR3, the DNA is TGTGCCAGCAGCCTCGGGACAGGGGGCCAGCAGTACTTC.

The chain combines TRBV14 with TRBJ1-2; D is uncertain. Looked up from germline, CDR1 is SGHDN and CDR2 is FVKESK. V shed 7 bases and J shed 8 bases, with 14 bases lying between them. This CDR3 region has 12 residues. The CDR3 region is CASTQSFWGYTF. The DNA of the CDR3 is TGTGCCAGCACCCAGTCTTTCTGGGGCTACACCTTC.

To note about this clone: The identical CDR3 is also encoded by other nucleotide sequences in the sample. CDR3 loop: CASSLQGGYYEQYF. For the CDR3, the DNA is TGTGCCAGCAGTTTACAGGGAGGATACTACGAGCAGTACTTC. The chain recombines TRBV7-2 with TRBJ2-7; D is perhaps TRBD1 or TRBD2 (6 bases each). CDR3 length: 14 amino acids. Germline CDR1 SGHTA, CDR2 FQGNSA. Trimming took off 6 bases at V and 3 bases at J, with 15 bases between the two ends.

The genes are TRBV28 and TRBJ1-4; 8 bases align to TRBD1. Germline loops: CDR1 MDHEN, CDR2 SYDVKM. V was pared by 6 bases and J by 7 bases, with 7 bases of the junction left unmatched. This CDR3 has 14 residues. The CDR3 spells CASRTQGVGEKLFF. The CDR3 DNA is TGTGCCAGCAGGACACAGGGGGTTGGTGAAAAACTGTTTTTT.

The V and J genes are TRBV7-8 and TRBJ2-7, with D tentatively TRBD1 (5 bases). V was cut by 3 bases and J by 6 bases, with 12 bases left in between. The CDR3 has 13 amino acids. The germline V gene encodes CDR1 SGHVS and CDR2 FQNEAQ. CDR3 coding DNA: TGTGCCAGCAGCTTTATATGGGGCTCCGAGCAGTACTTC. Its translation: CASSFIWGSEQYF.

The chain combines TRBV3-1 (or the pseudogene TRBV3-2) with TRBJ2-7, with TRBD1 as a possible D gene (6 bases). Germline CDR1 is LGHDT and CDR2 is YNNKEL (reference sequence). This CDR3 has 15 amino acids. The germline V and J ends were trimmed by 1 base and 5 bases, with 15 bases remaining between them. CDR3 residues: CASSQGRTVLDEQYF. The CDR3 nucleotides are TGTGCCAGCAGCCAAGGGCGGACAGTTCTGGACGAGCAGTACTTC.

The chain uses TRBV12-3 or TRBV12-4 and TRBJ2-7; D uncertain. Trimming pared 5 bases from V and 5 bases from J, leaving 7 bases between. The CDR3 has 11 residues. The chain's CDR3 is CASSPLDEQYF. The CDR3 bases are TGTGCCAGCAGTCCCCTAGACGAGCAGTACTTC.

The V gene is TRBV4-3, the J gene TRBJ1-2; tentatively, D is TRBD1 (6 bases). The V and J ends lost 3 bases and 8 bases respectively, with 19 bases between them. Germline V gene sequence: CDR1 LGHNA, CDR2 YSLEER. The CDR3 consists of 15 residues. The CDR3: CASSHLPVNRAGYTF. CDR3 coding DNA: TGCGCCAGCAGCCACCTACCAGTCAACAGGGCCGGCTACACCTTC.

The chain carries TRBV3-1 (or the pseudogene TRBV3-2) and TRBJ2-3; D gene uncertain. Trimming left V 0 bases short and J 1 base short, with 14 bases between. The CDR3 is 17 amino acids. Germline V gene sequence: CDR1 LGHDT, CDR2 YNNKEL (reference sequence). For the CDR3, the DNA is TGTGCCAGCAGCCAAGATCTTTTGGGTTTACGCACAGATACGCAGTATTTT. The encoded protein is CASSQDLLGLRTDTQYF.

This chain uses TRBV9 with TRBJ2-1; TRBD2 agrees at 7 bases. V dropped 3 bases and J dropped 2; count of bases not matched to a gene: 5. Germline loops: CDR1 SGDLS, CDR2 YYNGEE. The CDR3 runs 15 residues. The CDR3 DNA sequence: TGTGCCAGCAGCGCCGCAGCGGGACCCTACAATGAGCAGTTCTTC. As protein: CASSAAAGPYNEQFF.

The chain uses TRBV3-1 (or the pseudogene TRBV3-2) and TRBJ2-3, with TRBD2 as a possible D gene (6 bases). CDR1 LGHDT and CDR2 YNNKEL come from the germline V gene (reference sequence). The CDR3 consists of 15 residues. V lost 6 bases, J lost 1 base, and 14 bases lay in between. CDR3 residues: CASREGIFGTDTQYF. Here the CDR3 DNA reads TGTGCCAGCAGGGAGGGAATTTTCGGCACAGATACGCAGTATTTT.

The chain links TRBV25-1 to TRBJ1-2; D possibly corresponds to TRBD1 (5 bases). This CDR3 is built from 15 residues. The germline gives CDR1 MGHDK, CDR2 SYGVNS. Trimming shortened V by 0 bases and J by 1 base, and 9 bases separated the two germline ends. The CDR3 here is CASSEYEGHNYGYTF. The DNA of the CDR3 is TGTGCCAGCAGTGAATACGAGGGGCATAACTATGGCTACACCTTC.